This T cell receptor beta chain was observed in a study of blood T cell repertoires in COVID-19. Overall study: COVID-19 samples collected from the United States, Italy and Spain covered acute and convalescent phases. The cDNA or gDNA used as material had been derived from T cells, B-cell-depleted T cells, or PBMCs.

Per the original data handling: Reference gene primer amplification gave nucleated cell count estimates. This table comes from immunoSEQ multiplex PCR, and its TCRdb copy is limited to in-frame clones, with some not included. Clonal size and the V and J genes are those of that table, whereas D and trimming came from the DNA. The sample has fewer than 40,000 clones; roughly 80% are singletons. In germline, CDR1 is LNHDA, CDR2 SQIVND (reference sequence). This CDR3 region has 13 residues. V lost 8 bases, J lost 10 bases, and 7 bases stayed unmatched. The sequence came from a man in his fifties or sixties with active COVID-19. Sample: peripheral blood. The chain combines TRBV19 with TRBJ2-1, with 11 bases matching TRBD1. The CDR3 loop is CASWGQGEGEQFF. DNA of the CDR3: TGTGCCAGTTGGGGACAGGGGGAAGGAGAGCAGTTCTTC.